This T cell receptor beta chain originates from a study of blood T cell repertoires in COVID-19 (TCRdb year 2020). At the level of the whole study: Samples covering the acute and convalescent phases of COVID-19 were provided by collaborators in the United States, Italy and Spain. The repertoires were made available in a free public database intended to serve as a resource for research on the immune response to SARS-CoV-2. HLA class I and class II types, where available, came from metadata supplied by the sample provider rather than from assay-based typing. Deeply sampled blood TCRbeta repertoires from subjects exposed to, actively infected with, or recovered from COVID-19 were included in the dataset. Samples were obtained from the ongoing ImmuneRACE study (first 160 participants) and from some 1,200 subjects provided by 6 global collaborators. Sample metadata almost always included a de-identified subject ID, COVID-19 status, age in years and sex. The prospective study material was composed of cDNA or gDNA derived from T cells, B-cell-depleted T cells, or PBMCs. The study at large found these results: The amount of clinical and demographic metadata varied by source and participant and was provided uncurated.

Note on this clone: The antigen this receptor binds is unknown. No per-base quality is available; no much larger clone lies one base away.

The CDR3 numbers 11 residues from cysteine through phenylalanine. Only the CDR3 region is kept as DNA, spanning 33 bases read in frame from base 1. CDR1 and CDR2, per the germline V gene (reference sequence), are DFQATT and SNEGSKA. V loses 1 base of germline sequence and J loses 5 bases, and the interval between the two ends is 6 bases. Collaborating institutions collected whole blood in K2EDTA tubes following their own protocols. Collaborator samples were shipped for TCRbeta analysis as frozen whole blood, isolated PBMCs, or DNA extracted from either sample type. The immunoSEQ Assay, a bias-controlled multiplex PCR, was used to amplify TCRbeta CDR3 regions from genomic DNA. The published analysis was carried out like this. Nucleated cell counts per sample were estimated from amplification of reference gene primers within the assay. To quantify the absolute abundance of each unique TCRbeta CDR3 rearrangement, sequence reads were collapsed and filtered. For each sample, productive Simpson clonality was calculated as the square root of Simpson's diversity index across productive rearrangements. TCRdb took over this immuneACCESS table, retaining in-frame rearrangements with V and J assigned. Such tables are incomplete; in checked studies, under half of the missing clones stem from an unresolved V gene, and the remainder is unexplained. V, J and clone size were drawn from that table, and D and trimming were deduced from the DNA. This sample gives 300,000 or so clones in total; 86% of them show up just once. The top ten hold around 1.7% of the sample.

Sequenced input: peripheral blood. This chain is built from TRBV20-1 and TRBJ2-7; the D gene is unclear. This sequence originates from a woman between 45 and 65 years old with acute or convalescent COVID-19. The sequence in DNA is TGCAGTGCTAGAGCCAGCGACGAGCAGTACTTC. It encodes CSARASDEQYF.